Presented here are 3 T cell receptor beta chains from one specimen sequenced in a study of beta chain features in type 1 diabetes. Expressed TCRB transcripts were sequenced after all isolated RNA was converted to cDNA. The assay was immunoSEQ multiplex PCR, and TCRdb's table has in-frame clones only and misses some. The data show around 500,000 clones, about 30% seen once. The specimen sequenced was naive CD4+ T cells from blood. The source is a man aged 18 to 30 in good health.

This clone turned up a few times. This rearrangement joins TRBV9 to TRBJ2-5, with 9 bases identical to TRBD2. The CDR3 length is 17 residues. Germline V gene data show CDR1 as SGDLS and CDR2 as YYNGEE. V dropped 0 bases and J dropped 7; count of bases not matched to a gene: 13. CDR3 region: CASSVAMEAGGGGTQYF. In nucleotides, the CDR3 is TGTGCCAGCAGCGTAGCGATGGAAGCGGGAGGAGGTGGGACCCAGTACTTC.

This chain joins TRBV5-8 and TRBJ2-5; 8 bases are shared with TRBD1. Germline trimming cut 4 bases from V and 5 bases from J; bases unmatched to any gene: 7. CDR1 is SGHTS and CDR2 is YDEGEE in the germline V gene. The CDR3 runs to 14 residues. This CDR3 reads CASSPRDRRETQYF. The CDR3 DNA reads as TGTGCCAGCAGCCCCCGGGACAGGCGGGAGACCCAGTACTTC.

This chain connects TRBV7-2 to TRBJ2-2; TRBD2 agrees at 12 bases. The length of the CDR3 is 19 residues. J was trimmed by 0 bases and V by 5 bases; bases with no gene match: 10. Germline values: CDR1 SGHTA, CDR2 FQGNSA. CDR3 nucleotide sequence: TGTGCCAGCAGCCCGCACTCTAGCGGGAGGGCCTCGAACACCGGGGAGCTGTTTTTT. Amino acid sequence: CASSPHSSGRASNTGELFF.